This TCR beta chain was recorded in a study of shared T cell receptors in the human thymus. Germline V gene lookup returns CDR1 MDHEN and CDR2 SYDVKM. The CDR3 runs 15 residues. The V gene lost 2 bases and the J gene lost 4 bases, with 14 bases spanning the gap. Clones were read by immunoSEQ multiplex PCR, and TCRdb kept only the in-frame ones, dropping some. The sample has hundreds of thousands of clones; about 90% are singletons. This same sample was also part of a study on human thymus T cells. This second report adds: In corrective heart surgery, resections were taken, and these provided the thymus tissue.

What was sequenced was thymocytes. The TCR originated in a boy less than two years old with a congenital heart defect. The chain recombines TRBV28 with TRBJ1-1; TRBD1 might be the D (6 bases). The CDR3 loop reads CASSLPDRVTTEAFF. As DNA, the CDR3 is TGTGCCAGCAGTTTACCGGACAGAGTCACCACTGAAGCTTTCTTT. Looking up the rest from reference TRBV28 and TRBJ1-1 gives the full variable domain: DVKVTQSSRYLVKRTGEKVFLECVQDMDHENMFWYRQDPGLGLRLIYFSYDVKMKEKGDIPEGYSVSREKKERFSLILESASTNQTSMYLCASSLPDRVTTEAFFGQGTRLTVV.